These T cell receptor beta chains were read from a single sample in a study of CD8 T cells in Susac syndrome. TCRdb itself ran the immunoSEQ multiplex PCR reads through MiXCR, one entry per CDR3 protein. The data show 150,000 to 200,000 distinct CDR3 sequences, about 91% seen once. The sequenced material came from CD4+ T cells from PBMCs. Receptors were obtained from a human donor with Susac syndrome. Each CDR3 is given with its conserved first and last residue. The order of the fields is CDR3 length, J gene, V gene, D gene, clone size, CDR3 protein, CDR3 DNA. The D gene is left open where the match is weak. Clone size is stated in some rows and not others, as once, few, many or a class when expanded.

cdr3_length: 14
j_call: TRBJ2-5
v_call: TRBV29-1
d_call: .
clone_size: .
cdr3_aa: CSVAAPTTQETQYF
cdr3_nt: TGCAGCGTTGCGGCACCAACGACGCAAGAGACCCAGTACTTC

cdr3_length: 14
j_call: TRBJ1-4
v_call: TRBV2
d_call: .
clone_size: .
cdr3_aa: CASSEFVTSMELFF
cdr3_nt: TGTGCCAGCAGTGAGTTCGTTACTAGCATGGAACTGTTTTTT

cdr3_length: 13
j_call: TRBJ2-2
v_call: TRBV2
d_call: .
clone_size: .
cdr3_aa: CASSSSLAGELFF
cdr3_nt: TGTGCCAGCAGTTCCAGTCTGGCCGGGGAGCTGTTTTTT

cdr3_length: 15
j_call: TRBJ2-7
v_call: TRBV28
d_call: TRBD1
clone_size: .
cdr3_aa: CASSRAGQGVYEQYF
cdr3_nt: TGTGCCAGCAGTCGGGCGGGACAGGGGGTCTACGAGCAGTACTTC

cdr3_length: 14
j_call: TRBJ1-2
v_call: TRBV27
d_call: .
clone_size: .
cdr3_aa: CASRTTQGAYGYTF
cdr3_nt: TGTGCCAGCAGAACCACGCAGGGTGCGTATGGCTACACCTTC

cdr3_length: 14
j_call: TRBJ1-6
v_call: TRBV5-1
d_call: .
clone_size: .
cdr3_aa: CASSLVSEHSPLHF
cdr3_nt: TGCGCCAGCAGCTTGGTGTCAGAGCATTCACCCCTTCACTTT

cdr3_length: 16
j_call: TRBJ1-1
v_call: TRBV21-1
d_call: .
clone_size: .
cdr3_aa: CASSKGNWGQSTEAFF
cdr3_nt: TGTGCCAGCAGCAAAGGAAATTGGGGGCAGAGCACTGAAGCTTTCTTT

cdr3_length: 21
j_call: TRBJ2-3
v_call: TRBV5-1
d_call: TRBD2
clone_size: .
cdr3_aa: CASSEKNVGLAGGGHTDTQYF
cdr3_nt: TGCGCCAGCAGCGAGAAAAACGTCGGACTAGCGGGAGGAGGTCACACAGATACGCAGTATTTT

cdr3_length: 13
j_call: TRBJ1-2
v_call: TRBV5-4
d_call: TRBD1
clone_size: .
cdr3_aa: CASSTDRNYGYTF
cdr3_nt: TGTGCCAGCAGCACGGACAGGAACTATGGCTACACCTTC

cdr3_length: 14
j_call: TRBJ2-1
v_call: TRBV12-3/TRBV12-4
d_call: .
clone_size: .
cdr3_aa: CASTPVSGYNEQFF
cdr3_nt: TGTGCCAGCACCCCCGTCTCGGGATACAATGAGCAGTTCTTC

cdr3_length: 13
j_call: TRBJ2-1
v_call: TRBV2
d_call: .
clone_size: .
cdr3_aa: CASSGAVYNEQFF
cdr3_nt: TGTGCCAGCAGCGGGGCGGTTTACAATGAGCAGTTCTTC

cdr3_length: 16
j_call: TRBJ2-2
v_call: TRBV5-5
d_call: .
clone_size: .
cdr3_aa: CASSPSEAARTGELFF
cdr3_nt: TGTGCCAGCAGTCCATCGGAGGCGGCTCGAACCGGGGAGCTGTTTTTT

cdr3_length: 14
j_call: TRBJ2-7
v_call: TRBV4-2
d_call: .
clone_size: .
cdr3_aa: CASSRIGQTYEQYF
cdr3_nt: TGTGCCAGCAGCCGGATAGGACAAACCTACGAGCAGTACTTC

cdr3_length: 14
j_call: TRBJ1-5
v_call: TRBV6-5
d_call: .
clone_size: once
cdr3_aa: CASRRSGSEQPQHF
cdr3_nt: TGTGCCAGCAGACGTTCAGGGAGTGAGCAGCCCCAGCATTTT

cdr3_length: 15
j_call: TRBJ1-3
v_call: TRBV7-2
d_call: .
clone_size: .
cdr3_aa: CASSSGPGAGNTIYF
cdr3_nt: TGTGCCAGCAGCTCAGGGCCAGGAGCCGGAAACACCATATATTTT

cdr3_length: 12
j_call: TRBJ1-1
v_call: TRBV3-1
d_call: TRBD1
clone_size: .
cdr3_aa: CASSQGDRGAFF
cdr3_nt: TGTGCCAGCAGCCAAGGTGACAGGGGAGCTTTCTTT

cdr3_length: 15
j_call: TRBJ2-5
v_call: TRBV6-1
d_call: TRBD1
clone_size: .
cdr3_aa: CASSSRTGARETQYF
cdr3_nt: TGTGCCAGCAGTTCCCGGACAGGGGCGAGGGAGACCCAGTACTTC

cdr3_length: 15
j_call: TRBJ1-6
v_call: TRBV11-2
d_call: .
clone_size: .
cdr3_aa: CASSLESGGNSPLHF
cdr3_nt: TGTGCCAGCAGCTTAGAGTCGGGTGGTAATTCACCCCTCCACTTT

cdr3_length: 15
j_call: TRBJ1-1
v_call: TRBV6-5
d_call: TRBD1
clone_size: .
cdr3_aa: CASSYSGQGAAEAFF
cdr3_nt: TGTGCCAGCAGTTATTCGGGACAGGGGGCCGCTGAAGCTTTCTTT

cdr3_length: 13
j_call: TRBJ1-5
v_call: TRBV2
d_call: .
clone_size: .
cdr3_aa: CASNPDRSQPQHF
cdr3_nt: TGTGCCAGCAACCCGGATAGGAGTCAGCCCCAGCATTTT

cdr3_length: 15
j_call: TRBJ2-7
v_call: TRBV18
d_call: .
clone_size: .
cdr3_aa: CASTLGIDSTYEQYF
cdr3_nt: TGTGCCAGCACCCTCGGGATAGACTCGACCTACGAGCAGTACTTC

cdr3_length: 16
j_call: TRBJ1-2
v_call: TRBV28
d_call: .
clone_size: .
cdr3_aa: CASRSPTGTPNYGYTF
cdr3_nt: TGTGCCAGCAGATCCCCTACCGGGACACCTAACTATGGCTACACCTTC

cdr3_length: 16
j_call: TRBJ2-5
v_call: TRBV5-4
d_call: TRBD2
clone_size: .
cdr3_aa: CASSSKTSGGQETQYF
cdr3_nt: TGTGCCAGCAGCTCCAAGACTAGCGGGGGCCAAGAGACCCAGTACTTC

cdr3_length: 15
j_call: TRBJ1-1
v_call: TRBV28
d_call: .
clone_size: .
cdr3_aa: CASGGRDTLNTEAFF
cdr3_nt: TGTGCCAGCGGAGGTAGAGATACTTTGAACACTGAAGCTTTCTTT

cdr3_length: 15
j_call: TRBJ1-5
v_call: TRBV28
d_call: .
clone_size: .
cdr3_aa: CASSSPQGINQPQHF
cdr3_nt: TGTGCCAGCAGTTCCCCTCAGGGGATTAATCAGCCCCAGCATTTT

cdr3_length: 12
j_call: TRBJ1-1
v_call: TRBV4-1
d_call: .
clone_size: .
cdr3_aa: CASSQDFGGAFF
cdr3_nt: TGCGCCAGCAGCCAAGATTTCGGGGGAGCTTTCTTT

cdr3_length: 12
j_call: TRBJ1-4
v_call: TRBV20-1
d_call: .
clone_size: .
cdr3_aa: CSAGQSNEKLFF
cdr3_nt: TGCAGTGCCGGACAGAGTAATGAAAAACTGTTTTTT

cdr3_length: 15
j_call: TRBJ1-4
v_call: TRBV5-4
d_call: TRBD1
clone_size: .
cdr3_aa: CASSRGQGPEEKLFF
cdr3_nt: TGTGCCAGCAGCCGAGGACAGGGCCCGGAGGAAAAACTGTTTTTT

cdr3_length: 15
j_call: TRBJ2-7
v_call: TRBV18
d_call: TRBD2
clone_size: once
cdr3_aa: CASSQGPGGDYEQYF
cdr3_nt: TGTGCCAGCTCACAAGGCCCTGGGGGGGACTACGAGCAGTACTTC

cdr3_length: 13
j_call: TRBJ2-1
v_call: TRBV5-1
d_call: TRBD1
clone_size: once
cdr3_aa: CASSFQETGYKFF
cdr3_nt: TGCGCCAGCAGCTTTCAGGAGACAGGGTATAAGTTCTTC

cdr3_length: 12
j_call: TRBJ2-1
v_call: TRBV30
d_call: .
clone_size: .
cdr3_aa: CAWSVPLAEQFF
cdr3_nt: TGTGCCTGGAGTGTCCCCCTAGCTGAGCAGTTCTTC

cdr3_length: 14
j_call: TRBJ2-3
v_call: TRBV19
d_call: .
clone_size: .
cdr3_aa: CASSMGDSTDTQYF
cdr3_nt: TGTGCCAGTAGTATGGGGGACAGCACAGATACGCAGTATTTT